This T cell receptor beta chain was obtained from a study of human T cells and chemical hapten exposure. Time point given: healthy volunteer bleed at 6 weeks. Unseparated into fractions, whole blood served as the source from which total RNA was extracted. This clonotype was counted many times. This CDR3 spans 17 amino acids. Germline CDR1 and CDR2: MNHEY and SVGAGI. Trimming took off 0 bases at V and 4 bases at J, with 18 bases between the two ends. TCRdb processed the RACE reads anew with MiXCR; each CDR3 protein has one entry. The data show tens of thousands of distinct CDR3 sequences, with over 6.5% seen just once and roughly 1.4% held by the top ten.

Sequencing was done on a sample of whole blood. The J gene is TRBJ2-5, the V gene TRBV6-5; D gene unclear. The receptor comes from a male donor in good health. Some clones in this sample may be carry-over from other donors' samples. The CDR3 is CASSYSTSSVPGETQYF. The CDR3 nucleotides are TGTGCCAGCAGTTACTCGACGTCCTCAGTACCGGGAGAGACCCAGTACTTC.